This T cell receptor beta chain is drawn from a study of shared clonotypes between healthy human individuals. There are a few counts of this clone. Assay: immunoSEQ multiplex PCR; the TCRdb copy retains only in-frame clones and omits some. The sample includes under 150,000 clones, 65% to 75% of them seen just once. V was cut by 5 bases and J by 5 bases, with 13 bases left in between. This CDR3 spans 14 amino acids. Germline assignment: CDR1 MNHEY and CDR2 SMNVEV (reference sequence). The TCR comes from a woman between 25 and 40 years old in good health. The chain employs TRBV27 and TRBJ1-5; a weak D match, TRBD1 (6 bases). Sample: memory CD8+ T cells sorted from blood. Documented subset: CD45RO+ cells pooled with CCR7-negative TemRA cells. The CDR3 sequence is CASSPHREDQPQHF. As DNA, the CDR3 is TGTGCCAGCAGTCCCCACAGGGAAGATCAGCCCCAGCATTTT.